This T cell receptor beta chain was sequenced in a study of blood T cell repertoires in COVID-19. On the study more broadly: Researchers got acute and convalescent COVID-19 samples from the United States, Italy and Spain. Sample material is recorded as cDNA or gDNA derived from T cells, B-cell-depleted T cells, or PBMCs.

This CDR3 contains 13 residues. CDR1 and CDR2 (germline): WNHNN, SYGVQD (reference sequence). Between the trimmed V and J ends, which lost 3 bases and 3 bases, there was a span of 8 bases. This clone was counted only a few times. Additional DNA sequences in this sample encode the identical CDR3. Seattle's enrolled individuals joined amid active infection and were then monitored longitudinally. As handled by the study authors: Reference gene primer amplification in the assay estimated nucleated cell counts. The table came from immunoSEQ multiplex PCR; TCRdb's copy has only in-frame clones and leaves some out. That table is the source of V, J and clone size, and D and trimming were worked out from the DNA. In the table there are about 150,000 clones, roughly 84% of which are singletons.

Sequencing used peripheral blood. This chain uses TRBV10-1 with TRBJ1-1; the D is unclear. This receptor was taken from a woman aged 55-69 years with COVID-19, enrolled during active disease. CDR3 in DNA: TGCGCCAGCAGTGAAAACGACTACACTGAAGCTTTCTTT. This sequence encodes CASSENDYTEAFF.